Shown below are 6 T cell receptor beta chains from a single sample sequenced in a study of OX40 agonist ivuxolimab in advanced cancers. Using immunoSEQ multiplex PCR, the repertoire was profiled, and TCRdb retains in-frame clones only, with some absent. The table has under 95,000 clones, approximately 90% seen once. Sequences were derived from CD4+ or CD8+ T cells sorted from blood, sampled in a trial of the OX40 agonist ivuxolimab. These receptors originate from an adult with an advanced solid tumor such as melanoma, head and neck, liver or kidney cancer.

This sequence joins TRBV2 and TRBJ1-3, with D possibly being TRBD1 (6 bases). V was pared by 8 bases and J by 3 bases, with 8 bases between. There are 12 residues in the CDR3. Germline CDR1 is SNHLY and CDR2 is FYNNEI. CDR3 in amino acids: CASQGFGNTIYF. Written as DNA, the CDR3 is TGTGCCAGCCAGGGGTTTGGAAACACCATATATTTT.

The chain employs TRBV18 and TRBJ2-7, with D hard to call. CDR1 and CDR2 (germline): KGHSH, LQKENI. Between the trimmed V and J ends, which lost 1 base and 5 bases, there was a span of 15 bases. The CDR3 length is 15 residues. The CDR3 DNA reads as TGTGCCAGCTCACCACTGGATAGGGTGACCCACGAGCAGTACTTC. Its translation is CASSPLDRVTHEQYF.

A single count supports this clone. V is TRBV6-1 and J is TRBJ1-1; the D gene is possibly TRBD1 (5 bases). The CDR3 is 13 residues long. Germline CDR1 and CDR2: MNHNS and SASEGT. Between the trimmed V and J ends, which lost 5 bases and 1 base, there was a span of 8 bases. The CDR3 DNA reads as TGTGCCAGCAGTACACAGGAGAACACTGAAGCTTTCTTT. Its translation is CASSTQENTEAFF.

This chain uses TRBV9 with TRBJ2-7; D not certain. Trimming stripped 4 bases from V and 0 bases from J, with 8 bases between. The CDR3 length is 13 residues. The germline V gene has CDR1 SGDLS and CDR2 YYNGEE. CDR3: CASSPHLSYEQYF. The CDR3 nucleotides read TGTGCCAGCAGCCCCCATCTCTCCTACGAGCAGTACTTC. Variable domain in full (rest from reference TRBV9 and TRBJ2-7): DSGVTQTPKHLITATGQRVTLRCSPRSGDLSVYWYQQSLDQGLQFLIQYYNGEERAKGNILERFSAQQFPDLHSELNLSSLELGDSALYFCASSPHLSYEQYFGPGTRLTVT.

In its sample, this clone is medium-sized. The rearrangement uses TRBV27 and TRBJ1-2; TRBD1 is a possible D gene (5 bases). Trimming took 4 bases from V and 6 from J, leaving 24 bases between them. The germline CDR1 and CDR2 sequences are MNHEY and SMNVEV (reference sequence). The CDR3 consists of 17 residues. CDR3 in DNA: TGTGCCAGCAGTTCAACCCCGGGACGCCAAACCTTTGATGGCTACACCTTC. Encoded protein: CASSSTPGRQTFDGYTF.

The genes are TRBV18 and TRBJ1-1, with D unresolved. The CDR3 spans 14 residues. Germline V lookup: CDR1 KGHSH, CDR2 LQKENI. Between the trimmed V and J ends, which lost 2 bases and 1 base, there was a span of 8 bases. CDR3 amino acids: CASSPSSPNTEAFF. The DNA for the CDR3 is TGTGCCAGCTCACCAAGCAGCCCGAACACTGAAGCTTTCTTT. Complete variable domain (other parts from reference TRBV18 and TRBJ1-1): NAGVMQNPRHLVRRRGQEARLRCSPMKGHSHVYWYRQLPEEGLKFMVYLQKENIIDESGMPKERFSAEFPKEGPSILRIQQVVRGDSAAYFCASSPSSPNTEAFFGQGTRLTVV.